Each of the 16 T cell receptor beta chains below was sequenced from the same sample in a study of T cells expressing NK-cell markers. Reprocessing the 5' RACE reads, TCRdb reports a single entry for every CDR3 protein and omits DNA. The sample table includes about 150,000 distinct CDR3 sequences. Sequencing was carried out using blood T cells: a sorted CD56 or NKG2C T cell subset, CD4+ or CD8+ T cells, or bulk PBMC T cells (not recorded which). All receptors come from a woman aged 45-65 years in good health.

The chain joins TRBV6-1 to TRBJ2-7; TCRdb's D call, TRBD1, is unchecked because there is no DNA. CDR1 and CDR2 (germline): MNHNS, SASEGT. The CDR3 length is 15 residues. CDR3 residues: CASSEFDRPGYEQYF.

The chain joins TRBV29-1 to TRBJ2-7; the TRBD1 assignment by TCRdb is unverifiable without DNA. Per germline, CDR1 SQVTM and CDR2 ANQGSEA. The CDR3 totals 16 residues. CDR3 residues: CSVEGILTGSTYEQYF.

V gene TRBV21-1 combines with J gene TRBJ2-4; the TRBD2 assignment by TCRdb is unverifiable without DNA. TRBV21-1 is a known pseudogene. There are 21 residues in the CDR3. The CDR3 protein is CASSYDKLGTSGRRAKNIQYF.

V is TRBV29-1 and J is TRBJ2-2; TCRdb's D gene call, TRBD1, goes unchecked for lack of DNA. Germline V CDR1 and CDR2: SQVTM, ANQGSEA. The CDR3 contains 14 residues. The CDR3 sequence is CSFRDRGRAGELFF.

The rearrangement uses TRBV7-9 and TRBJ2-1; TCRdb reports TRBD2, a call that lacks DNA to check it against. The CDR3 consists of 14 residues. From germline, CDR1 is SEHNR and CDR2 FQNEAQ (reference sequence). The CDR3 here is CASSLVVGSYEQFF.

This chain links TRBV7-9 with TRBJ2-4; TCRdb picks TRBD1, but there is no DNA to check that call. Germline V gene sequence: CDR1 SEHNR, CDR2 FQNEAQ (reference sequence). This CDR3 contains 15 residues. The CDR3 reads CASSPTVEGENIQYF.

The J gene is TRBJ2-5, the V gene TRBV11-2; TCRdb's D gene call, TRBD2, goes unchecked for lack of DNA. CDR3 length equals 16 residues. Germline lookup yields CDR1 SGHAT and CDR2 FQNNGV. CDR3 sequence: CASSLVIAGELETQYF.

The rearrangement uses TRBV7-2 and TRBJ2-1; without DNA, the TCRdb call of TRBD1 cannot be checked. The CDR3 extends over 20 amino acids. CDR1 is SGHTA, CDR2 FQGNSA, per germline. CDR3 in amino acids: CASSWGQASEREGSHNEQFF.

The chain links TRBV27 to TRBJ1-4; checking the TCRdb D call of TRBD1 is not possible without DNA. CDR3 length: 16 residues. CDR1 is MNHEY and CDR2 is SMNVEV in the germline V gene (reference sequence). This CDR3 is CASSHTGIPTNEKLFF.

The J gene is TRBJ2-3, the V gene TRBV7-6. This CDR3 contains 15 residues. Germline lookup yields CDR1 SGHVS and CDR2 FNYEAQ. This CDR3 is CASSFQPTSTDTQYF.

The chain joins TRBV10-2 to TRBJ2-7. The CDR3 is 13 amino acids. Per germline, CDR1 WSHSY and CDR2 SAAADI. CDR3 residues: CASSEMSNYEQYF.

The CDR3 here is CSARALAGGPESSYEQYF. The V gene is TRBV20-1, the J gene TRBJ2-7; the D call of TRBD2 rests on TCRdb alone, since no DNA is present to check it. Germline V gives CDR1 DFQATT, CDR2 SNEGSKA (reference sequence). This CDR3 has 18 amino acids.

The gene calls are TRBV12-5 and TRBJ2-7. The CDR3 has 12 residues. Germline CDR1 is LGHNT and CDR2 is FRNRAP. The CDR3 region is CASAVGSYEQYF.

The genes are TRBV2 and TRBJ2-3; the TRBD2 assignment by TCRdb is unverifiable without DNA. Germline CDR1 reads SNHLY; CDR2 reads FYNNEI. The CDR3 totals 15 residues. The CDR3 spells CASTPVPTFTDTQYF.

The chain uses TRBV7-9 and TRBJ2-1. The CDR3 consists of 12 residues. Germline loops: CDR1 SEHNR, CDR2 FQNEAQ (reference sequence). CDR3 residues: CASSTQLFEQFF.

The rearrangement links TRBV13 to TRBJ2-3. This CDR3 has 15 residues. Germline V gene data show CDR1 as PRHDT and CDR2 as FYEKMQ (reference sequence). CDR3 amino acids: CASTFPSGRSDTQYF.